This T cell receptor (beta chain) was found in a study of blood T cell repertoires in COVID-19. The germline CDR1 and CDR2 sequences are MNHEY and SMNVEV (reference sequence). This CDR3 region has 15 residues. Trimming at V came to 2 bases and at J to 7 bases, leaving 6 bases not matched to a gene. The assay was immunoSEQ multiplex PCR, and TCRdb's table has in-frame clones only and misses some. This sample has 97,000 or so clones, with 91% found just once. This chain links TRBV27 with TRBJ1-2, with TRBD1 matching 11 bases. The clonotype was recovered from a man aged 18-30 years with acute or convalescent COVID-19. Sequencing was done on a sample of peripheral blood. The CDR3 nucleotides are TGTGCCAGCAGTTTAAACGGACAGGGGGCGGGTGGCTACACCTTC. Translation gives CASSLNGQGAGGYTF.